This TCR beta chain was obtained from a study of T cell repertoires in cytomegalovirus infection. Study overall: Recently described HLA-C-restricted plus well-studied HLA-B-restricted CMV epitopes were used. Both a matching HLA type and CMV infection were indicated by public TCR beta signatures. Findings and caveats of the study: In two of eight donors, the top clonotype was HLA-C-restricted CMV-specific. Summed frequency of shared TCR beta families picked out CMV carriers who also had the relevant HLA.

TCRdb re-derived calls from the reads in MiXCR, one entry per CDR3 protein. Of roughly 120,000 distinct CDR3 sequences listed, approximately 30% are singletons. Comment on this clonotype: Its target is not known.

The material was CD8+ T cells from cultured PBMCs, obtained from culture after CMV antigen stimulation. The sequence was collected from a human donor in good health (CMV status not recorded). Some clones in this sample may be carry-over from other donors' samples.

CDR3 residues: CASSLGIGGRSNYGYTF. CDR3 nucleotide sequence: TGTGCCAGCAGTTTAGGGATAGGGGGAAGATCCAACTATGGCTACACCTTC. The chain employs TRBV12-3 or TRBV12-4 and TRBJ1-2; D is perhaps TRBD1 (6 bases). CDR3 length: 17 residues. Trimming stripped 1 base from V and 2 bases from J, with 17 bases between.